These 13 T cell receptor beta chains came from one sample sequenced in a study of blood T cell repertoires in COVID-19. Only in-frame clones appear in the TCRdb table, and some are missing; sequencing was by immunoSEQ multiplex PCR. The sample records about 220,000 clones, 83% being singletons. The sequenced material came from peripheral blood. The receptors originated from a woman between 35 and 50 years old with active or convalescent COVID-19.

The chain links TRBV19 to TRBJ1-2, with TRBD1 identical over 7 bases. The V gene end was trimmed by 5 bases and the J gene end by 4 bases; junction bases not matched to a gene: 16. The CDR3 is made up of 17 amino acids. CDR1 is LNHDA, CDR2 SQIVND, per germline (reference sequence). The CDR3 loop reads CASSSGAVQGPTYGYTF. In nucleotides, the CDR3 is TGTGCCAGTAGTTCGGGCGCGGTACAGGGGCCCACCTATGGCTACACCTTC.

This chain joins TRBV19 and TRBJ1-1; D not certain. With 0 bases removed from V and 4 bases from J, the gap between germline ends came to 12 bases. There are 15 residues in the CDR3. From germline, CDR1 is LNHDA and CDR2 SQIVND (reference sequence). The CDR3: CASSIELSAATEAFF. In nucleotides, the CDR3 is TGTGCCAGTAGTATAGAGCTCAGTGCCGCCACTGAAGCTTTCTTT.

This sequence joins TRBV9 and TRBJ2-2; D perhaps matches TRBD2 (6 bases). V lost 2 bases and J lost 1, with 9 bases in between. There are 15 residues in the CDR3. The germline CDR1 and CDR2 sequences are SGDLS and YYNGEE. CDR3 region: CASSVGDWNTGELFF. In DNA, the CDR3 is TGTGCCAGCAGCGTTGGGGACTGGAACACCGGGGAGCTGTTTTTT.

This chain connects TRBV6-1 to TRBJ2-1, with D uncertain. From germline, CDR1 is MNHNS and CDR2 SASEGT. V lost 3 bases, J lost 0 bases, and 12 bases lay in between. The CDR3 length is 16 residues. In DNA form, the CDR3 reads TGTGCCAGCAGTGACTGGCGCGGAAGCTCCTACAATGAGCAGTTCTTC. The encoded protein is CASSDWRGSSYNEQFF.

The V call is TRBV5-1, the J call TRBJ2-1; possibly TRBD1 for D (6 bases). There are 16 residues in the CDR3. V lost 4 bases to trimming and J lost 3 bases, with 17 bases between them. Germline CDR1 SGHRS, CDR2 YFSETQ. The CDR3 is CASSLAGRGLYNEQFF. In DNA, the CDR3 is TGCGCCAGCAGCCTCGCCGGCAGGGGCCTCTACAATGAGCAGTTCTTC.

This clone showed up just a few times. The gene calls are TRBV5-6 and TRBJ2-1, with D perhaps matching TRBD2 (6 bases). Germline V gene data show CDR1 as SGHDT and CDR2 as YYEEEE. The CDR3 is made up of 15 amino acids. Between the trimmed V and J ends, which lost 5 bases and 2 bases, there was a span of 14 bases. CDR3: CASRPRRETYNEQFF. In DNA form, the CDR3 reads TGTGCCAGCAGACCCCGGAGGGAAACCTACAATGAGCAGTTCTTC.

This chain connects TRBV3-1 (or the pseudogene TRBV3-2) to TRBJ2-2; perhaps TRBD1 as D (6 bases). V lost 2 bases and J 0 bases, leaving 10 bases between the germline ends. In germline, CDR1 is LGHDT, CDR2 YNNKEL (reference sequence). The CDR3 covers 16 residues. DNA for the CDR3: TGTGCCAGCAGCCAAAGACAGGTAGCGAACACCGGGGAGCTGTTTTTT. Its translation is CASSQRQVANTGELFF.

The genes are TRBV12-3 or TRBV12-4 and TRBJ1-4, with D maybe TRBD1 (5 bases). The germline V and J ends were trimmed by 2 bases and 10 bases, with 11 bases remaining between them. This CDR3 has 13 residues. In nucleotides, the CDR3 is TGTGCCAGCAGTTTAAATACAAGGGGAAAACTGTTTTTT. This codes for CASSLNTRGKLFF.

The genes are TRBV10-1 and TRBJ2-2; 13 bases agree with TRBD2. This CDR3 has 17 residues. The trim removed 4 bases at V and 4 bases at J, leaving 6 bases unmatched. CDR1 is WNHNN, CDR2 SYGVQD, per germline (reference sequence). The CDR3 bases are TGCGCCAGCAGTGTGGGACTAGCGGGAACGGGCACCGGGGAGCTGTTTTTT. Residues: CASSVGLAGTGTGELFF.

The chain joins TRBV18 to TRBJ2-1; D is ambiguous. This CDR3 spans 15 amino acids. Deletions cut 1 base from V and 0 bases from J, with 7 bases between. The germline V gene encodes CDR1 KGHSH and CDR2 LQKENI. Written as DNA, the CDR3 is TGTGCCAGCTCACCACTCCGGAGCTCCTACAATGAGCAGTTCTTC. It codes for CASSPLRSSYNEQFF. Based on the CDR3 plus reference TRBV18 and TRBJ2-1, the full variable domain is NAGVMQNPRHLVRRRGQEARLRCSPMKGHSHVYWYRQLPEEGLKFMVYLQKENIIDESGMPKERFSAEFPKEGPSILRIQQVVRGDSAAYFCASSPLRSSYNEQFFGPGTRLTVL.

The rearrangement links TRBV5-5 to TRBJ1-4; D gene uncertain. Germline assignment: CDR1 SGHKS and CDR2 YYEKEE (reference sequence). V shed 2 bases and J shed 5 bases, with 16 bases lying between them. The CDR3 is made up of 16 amino acids. The chain's CDR3 is CASSFFGEFGNEKLFF. DNA for the CDR3: TGTGCCAGCAGCTTTTTTGGGGAGTTTGGGAATGAAAAACTGTTTTTT. Full variable domain (rest looked up from reference TRBV5-5 and TRBJ1-4): DAGVTQSPTHLIKTRGQQVTLRCSPISGHKSVSWYQQVLGQGPQFIFQYYEKEERGRGNFPDRFSARQFPNYSSELNVNALLLGDSALYLCASSFFGEFGNEKLFFGSGTQLSVL.

The chain is built from TRBV12-3 or TRBV12-4 and TRBJ1-2, with D possibly matching TRBD1 (5 bases). Trimming took off 4 bases at V and 2 bases at J, with 8 bases between the two ends. The CDR3 sequence is 13 residues long. The CDR3 loop is CASSSQGNYGYTF. The CDR3 DNA reads as TGTGCCAGCAGTTCGCAGGGAAACTATGGCTACACCTTC.

This chain uses TRBV19 with TRBJ1-3, with D tentatively TRBD1 (6 bases). This CDR3 is 19 amino acids long. Trimming shortened V by 3 bases and J by 0 bases, and 21 bases separated the two germline ends. The germline CDR1 and CDR2 sequences are LNHDA and SQIVND (reference sequence). The DNA of the CDR3 is TGTGCCAGTAGTATGGGTCTACAGGGATCCCCTCTCTCTGGAAACACCATATATTTT. This encodes CASSMGLQGSPLSGNTIYF.